What follows are 21 T cell receptor beta chains derived from one specimen sequenced in a study of control samples from healthy donors and cancer patients. Repertoires were generated with immunoSEQ multiplex PCR, while TCRdb's copy carries only in-frame clones and drops some. The data show some 7,000 clones, approximately 82% seen once. The sequencing input was PBMCs. The receptors were sampled from a man in his 70s with lung cancer.

The CDR3 sequence: CASRTVLDYTF. CDR3 nucleotide sequence: TGTGCCAGCAGAACCGTCCTTGACTACACCTTC. The gene calls are TRBV3-1 (or the pseudogene TRBV3-2) and TRBJ1-2, with D uncertain. With 6 bases removed from V and 10 bases from J, the gap between germline ends came to 12 bases. CDR3 length: 11 amino acids. Germline CDR1 and CDR2: LGHDT and YNNKEL (reference sequence).

The genes are TRBV29-1 and TRBJ2-7; TRBD1 is a possible D gene (6 bases). The CDR3 has 16 amino acids. V gave up 4 bases and J gave up 1 base, with 20 bases separating them. From germline, CDR1 is SQVTM and CDR2 ANQGSEA. The CDR3: CSVVEQPRTVSYEQYF. CDR3 DNA: TGCAGCGTTGTAGAGCAGCCTCGGACAGTATCCTACGAGCAGTACTTC.

The V gene is TRBV7-9, the J gene TRBJ2-1; 11 nucleotides line up with TRBD2. V lost 1 base, J lost 9 bases, and 5 bases stayed unmatched. The CDR3 covers 15 residues. CDR1 and CDR2 from the germline V gene are SEHNR and FQNEAQ (reference sequence). Written as DNA, the CDR3 is TGTGCCAGCAGCTTAGGACTAGCGGGGAAGGGTGAGCAGTTCTTC. It encodes CASSLGLAGKGEQFF. The whole variable domain, filled in from reference TRBV7-9 and TRBJ2-1, reads DTGVSQNPRHKITKRGQNVTFRCDPISEHNRLYWYRQTLGQGPEFLTYFQNEAQLEKSRLLSDRFSAERPKGSFSTLEIQRTEQGDSAMYLCASSLGLAGKGEQFFGPGTRLTVL.

The rearrangement links TRBV5-1 to TRBJ2-7; D ambiguous. The CDR3 is made up of 13 amino acids. CDR1 SGHRS and CDR2 YFSETQ come from the germline V gene. Trimming shortened V by 9 bases and J by 0 bases, and 13 bases separated the two germline ends. The DNA of the CDR3 is TGCGCCACTTCGGACGGCCCCTCCTACGAGCAGTACTTC. Amino acids: CATSDGPSYEQYF.

The table lists this clone with a few counts. The CDR3: CASSPGGQVHEQYF. In DNA form, the CDR3 reads TGTGCCAGCTCACCAGGGGGACAGGTACACGAGCAGTACTTC. The chain couples TRBV18 to TRBJ2-7; 8 bases align to TRBD1. Germline trimming cut 2 bases from V and 5 bases from J; bases unmatched to any gene: 5. This CDR3 has 14 residues. In germline, CDR1 is KGHSH, CDR2 LQKENI.

The genes are TRBV30 and TRBJ1-1; D possibly corresponds to TRBD1 (5 bases). CDR3 length equals 15 residues. V shed 0 bases and J shed 5 bases, with 16 bases lying between them. In germline, CDR1 is GTSNPN, CDR2 SVGIG (reference sequence). The CDR3 is CAWSVGRGRNTEAFF. The CDR3 DNA follows: TGTGCCTGGAGTGTAGGGAGGGGAAGGAATACTGAAGCTTTCTTT.

The CDR3 loop reads CSGGIGQGIDGYTF. The CDR3 DNA sequence: TGCAGCGGAGGGATCGGACAGGGCATAGATGGCTACACCTTC. This sequence joins TRBV29-1 and TRBJ1-2, with 8 bases that match TRBD1. Germline V gene data show CDR1 as SQVTM and CDR2 as ANQGSEA. The J segment lost 6 bases and the V segment lost 7 bases, leaving 13 bases of the junction unmatched. The length of the CDR3 is 14 residues.

V gene TRBV20-1 combines with J gene TRBJ1-2; D is unclear. Germline CDR1 is DFQATT and CDR2 is SNEGSKA (reference sequence). This CDR3 is 11 amino acids long. Trimming removed 6 bases at V and 5 bases at J, with 10 bases between. The CDR3 DNA reads TGCAGTGCCAAGGGAGTGTATGGCTACACCTTC. Encoded protein: CSAKGVYGYTF.

This chain connects TRBV5-6 to TRBJ2-1, with TRBD2 identical over 12 bases. Germline values: CDR1 SGHDT, CDR2 YYEEEE. Germline trimming cut 3 bases from V and 4 bases from J; bases unmatched to any gene: 2. The CDR3 contains 15 residues. DNA of the CDR3: TGTGCCAGCAGCTGGACTAGCGGGATTTACAATGAGCAGTTCTTC. As protein: CASSWTSGIYNEQFF.

The chain links TRBV6-1 to TRBJ2-1, with 11 bases lining up with TRBD2. The J segment lost 2 bases and the V segment lost 4 bases, leaving 4 bases of the junction unmatched. This CDR3 has 16 amino acids. The V gene's germline CDR1 is MNHNS and CDR2 SASEGT. This chain's CDR3 is CASSVSLAGAYNEQFF. The CDR3 DNA reads TGTGCCAGCAGTGTTTCACTAGCGGGAGCCTACAATGAGCAGTTCTTC.

The J gene is TRBJ1-6, the V gene TRBV28; perhaps TRBD1 as D (5 bases). There are 13 residues in the CDR3. The V gene lost 5 bases and the J gene lost 10 bases, with 12 bases spanning the gap. CDR1 and CDR2 (germline): MDHEN, SYDVKM. DNA of the CDR3: TGTGCCAGCAGTACGGGGGTGAAATCACCCCTCCACTTT. This translates into CASSTGVKSPLHF.

This clone has only one observation. The chain couples TRBV6-2 or TRBV6-3 to TRBJ1-1, with D unclear. This CDR3 region has 15 residues. The V gene lost 2 bases and the J gene lost 2 bases, with 12 bases spanning the gap. From germline, CDR1 is MNHEY and CDR2 SVGEGT. For the CDR3, the DNA is TGTGCCAGCAGTTACCGGCCACAGAGTAACACTGAAGCTTTCTTT. Protein: CASSYRPQSNTEAFF.

The V gene is TRBV5-4, the J gene TRBJ2-7; D may be TRBD1 (5 bases). The CDR3 sequence is 14 residues long. The V gene's germline CDR1 is SGHNT and CDR2 YYREEE (reference sequence). V lost 0 bases and J 6 bases, leaving 13 bases between the germline ends. The CDR3 region has the DNA TGTGCCAGCAGCTTGGACAGGTCTGGCGCCGAGCAGTACTTC. It yields the protein CASSLDRSGAEQYF.

The chain recombines TRBV6-5 with TRBJ2-5; tentative D call: TRBD1 (8 bases). V lost 2 bases and J lost 5, with 18 bases in between. The CDR3 runs 16 residues. The germline V gene encodes CDR1 MNHEY and CDR2 SVGAGI. CDR3 DNA: TGTGCCAGCAGTTACGGGGGGGGCAGGGGGCTTGAGACCCAGTACTTC. It is translated as CASSYGGGRGLETQYF.

This clone was observed once. The chain uses TRBV10-1 and TRBJ2-1; 9 nucleotides agree with TRBD2. Germline values: CDR1 WNHNN, CDR2 SYGVQD (reference sequence). The CDR3 consists of 18 residues. V trimming: 3 bases; J trimming: 0 bases; junction bases outside the gene matches: 9. The DNA of the CDR3 is TGCGCCAGCAGTGATTGGTCTAGCGGGACCTCCTCCTACAATGAGCAGTTCTTC. Its translation: CASSDWSSGTSSYNEQFF.

This clone has only a few counts. V usage is TRBV3-1 (or the pseudogene TRBV3-2) and J usage is TRBJ1-2; D is uncertain. Germline lookup yields CDR1 LGHDT and CDR2 YNNKEL (reference sequence). The CDR3 is made up of 14 amino acids. V dropped 1 base and J dropped 2 bases, with 8 bases sitting between them. The CDR3 protein is CASSQGLGNYGYTF. In DNA, the CDR3 is TGTGCCAGCAGCCAAGGCCTCGGGAACTATGGCTACACCTTC.

The gene calls are TRBV10-3 and TRBJ1-3; the match to TRBD1 covers 8 bases. Germline CDR1 reads ENHRY; CDR2 reads SYGVKD. V lost 8 bases to trimming and J lost 3 bases; unmatched junction nucleotides: 0. There are 12 residues in the CDR3. The CDR3 bases are TGTGCCATCGACAGGGGTGGAAACACCATATATTTT. Amino acids: CAIDRGGNTIYF.

The chain recombines TRBV20-1 with TRBJ2-4; 9 positions agree with TRBD1. The CDR3 extends over 18 amino acids. Germline V gene sequence: CDR1 DFQATT, CDR2 SNEGSKA (reference sequence). V lost 3 bases to trimming and J lost 0 bases; unmatched junction nucleotides: 12. The CDR3 is CSASILTGGDLAKNIQYF. For the CDR3, the DNA is TGCAGTGCTAGTATTTTGACAGGGGGAGACCTAGCCAAAAACATTCAGTACTTC.

This chain uses TRBV27 with TRBJ2-7; weak D call: TRBD1 (5 bases). This CDR3 comprises 15 residues. The V end lost 5 bases, the J end lost 4 bases, and 18 bases lay between the germline ends. The V gene's germline CDR1 is MNHEY and CDR2 SMNVEV (reference sequence). The chain's CDR3 is CASSPRASLDYEQYF. DNA for the CDR3: TGTGCCAGCAGTCCCAGGGCGTCGTTGGATTACGAGCAGTACTTC.

This sequence joins TRBV7-2 and TRBJ1-5; 9 nucleotides line up with TRBD1. The CDR3 contains 15 residues. With 5 bases clipped from V and 4 bases from J, the junction kept 6 bases outside the gene matches. Germline V lookup: CDR1 SGHTA, CDR2 FQGNSA. The CDR3 region has the DNA TGTGCCAGCAGCACCGGACAGGGGCGGAATCAGCCCCAGCATTTT. Its translation: CASSTGQGRNQPQHF.

Comments on this clone: The same CDR3 can be traced to other DNA sequences in this sample. The chain combines TRBV6-2 or TRBV6-3 with TRBJ1-5; D perhaps matches TRBD1 (5 bases). The CDR3 is made up of 14 amino acids. With 4 bases removed from V and 1 base from J, the gap between germline ends came to 8 bases. Germline V gene data show CDR1 as MNHEY and CDR2 as SVGEGT. The CDR3 reads CASSSRQSNQPQHF. The CDR3 DNA reads as TGTGCCAGCAGTTCAAGACAGAGCAATCAGCCCCAGCATTTT.